Following are 14 T cell receptor beta chains from one sample sequenced in a study of neoadjuvant anti-PD-1 for oral cavity cancer (dated by TCRdb to 2020 to 2022). Receptor amplification or capture employed the immunoSEQ multiplex PCR assay. Held by TCRdb, this immuneACCESS table contains in-frame sequences only and omits some clones. Under half of the omission traces to an unresolved V gene where checked; the cause of the rest is unknown. Recorded for this sample are over 6,500 clones; around 77% of them occurred a single time. The ten largest clones represent about 3% of the sample. The time point label, as the study defines it: before neoadjuvant nivolumab. Sequences were derived from PBMCs, sampled before nivolumab (anti-PD-1) treatment. The receptors stem from a person between 40 and 79 years old with oral cavity squamous cell carcinoma.

This clone showed up just once. J is TRBJ2-1 and V is TRBV5-4, with unresolved D. Trimming removed 4 bases at V and 8 bases at J, with 4 bases between. Germline assignment: CDR1 SGHNT and CDR2 YYREEE (reference sequence). The CDR3 consists of 10 residues. The CDR3 loop is CASSDDEQFF. The CDR3 DNA follows: TGTGCCAGCAGCGACGATGAGCAGTTCTTC. Filled out from reference TRBV5-4 and TRBJ2-1, the complete variable domain reads ETGVTQSPTHLIKTRGQQVTLRCSSQSGHNTVSWYQQALGQGPQFIFQYYREEENGRGNFPPRFSGLQFPNYSSELNVNALELDDSALYLCASSDDEQFFGPGTRLTVL.

The rearrangement links TRBV7-2 to TRBJ2-5; D is uncertain. The CDR3 has 11 amino acids. Germline V lookup: CDR1 SGHTA, CDR2 FQGNSA. V was pared by 3 bases and J by 1 base, with 0 bases between. DNA for the CDR3: TGTGCCAGCAGCTTCCAAGAGACCCAGTACTTC. Residues: CASSFQETQYF.

The rearrangement uses TRBV4-1 and TRBJ1-2; tentative D call: TRBD1 (6 bases). V shed 4 bases and J shed 8 bases, with 29 bases lying between them. Germline V gene data show CDR1 as MGHRA and CDR2 as YSYEKL. The CDR3 is 18 residues long. The CDR3 DNA sequence: TGCGCCAGCAGCCGCAGTACATATCTCGGACAGCCCCGGGGGGGCTACACCTTC. Translating it yields CASSRSTYLGQPRGGYTF.

The V call is TRBV5-1, the J call TRBJ2-1; D is unclear. CDR3 length equals 14 residues. V lost 0 bases and J lost 5, with 9 bases in between. Germline CDR1 is SGHRS and CDR2 is YFSETQ. The CDR3 loop is CASSLEGRNNEQFF. Written as DNA, the CDR3 is TGCGCCAGCAGCTTGGAGGGCAGGAACAATGAGCAGTTCTTC.

The rearrangement links TRBV7-2 to TRBJ2-3, with 13 positions matching TRBD2. CDR3 length: 15 residues. Unmatched junction bases numbered 3, after V lost 5 bases and J lost 4 bases. CDR1 and CDR2 (germline): SGHTA, FQGNSA. Here the CDR3 DNA reads TGTGCCAGCAGCGAACTAGCGGGGGGGCCAGATACGCAGTATTTT. Its translation is CASSELAGGPDTQYF.

This clone was counted only a few times. The V and J genes are TRBV2 and TRBJ2-7; TRBD1 matches 8 bases. There are 13 residues in the CDR3. The V gene end was trimmed by 7 bases and the J gene end by 4 bases; junction bases not matched to a gene: 6. Germline lookup yields CDR1 SNHLY and CDR2 FYNNEI. CDR3 DNA sequence: TGTGCCAGCAATGGACAGGGAAATTACGAGCAGTACTTC. Amino acids: CASNGQGNYEQYF.

The CDR3 reads CASSPDRVNGYTF. The DNA for the CDR3 is TGTGCCAGCAGTCCGGACAGGGTGAATGGCTACACCTTC. V gene TRBV2 combines with J gene TRBJ1-2; 8 bases are shared with TRBD1. CDR1 and CDR2 from the germline V gene are SNHLY and FYNNEI. V lost 5 bases, J lost 6 bases, and 5 bases stayed unmatched. This CDR3 region has 13 residues. The variable domain in full, with the rest retrieved from reference TRBV2 and TRBJ1-2, is EPEVTQTPSHQVTQMGQEVILRCVPISNHLYFYWYRQILGQKVEFLVSFYNNEISEKSEIFDDQFSVERPDGSNFTLKIRSTKLEDSAMYFCASSPDRVNGYTFGSGTRLTVV.

This chain joins TRBV27 and TRBJ1-1, with 8 bases identical to TRBD1. Trimming at V came to 5 bases and at J to 0 bases, leaving 8 bases not matched to a gene. The germline V gene encodes CDR1 MNHEY and CDR2 SMNVEV (reference sequence). The length of the CDR3 is 16 residues. The CDR3, as DNA: TGTGCCAGCAGTCCCCCCGGGACAGGTATGAACACTGAAGCTTTCTTT. It yields the protein CASSPPGTGMNTEAFF.

The V and J genes are TRBV6-1 and TRBJ1-3, with D possibly TRBD1 on 5 matching bases. Trimming took off 3 bases at V and 4 bases at J, with 10 bases between the two ends. From germline, CDR1 is MNHNS and CDR2 SASEGT. The CDR3 totals 14 residues. In nucleotides, the CDR3 is TGTGCCAGCAGTGAGGGGTGGACAGGAAACACCATATATTTT. Protein product: CASSEGWTGNTIYF.

The chain has TRBV4-1 and TRBJ2-2; 9 bases line up with TRBD2. Germline assignment: CDR1 MGHRA and CDR2 YSYEKL. Trimming removed 3 bases from V and 0 bases from J; junction bases left unmatched: 2. The CDR3 runs 16 residues. The CDR3 region has the DNA TGCGCCAGCAGCCAGGCTAGCGGGGCGAACACCGGGGAGCTGTTTTTT. Translating it yields CASSQASGANTGELFF.

This chain uses TRBV30 with TRBJ2-2; D unclear. The CDR3 runs to 12 residues. Trimming shortened V by 4 bases and J by 3 bases, and 6 bases separated the two germline ends. The V gene's germline CDR1 is GTSNPN and CDR2 SVGIG (reference sequence). The CDR3 reads CAWTKDTGELFF. The CDR3 nucleotides read TGTGCCTGGACTAAGGACACCGGGGAGCTGTTTTTT.

V and J are TRBV5-1 and TRBJ2-7; D unresolved. V was clipped by 0 bases and J by 3 bases, with 4 bases between them. CDR1 is SGHRS and CDR2 is YFSETQ in the germline V gene. CDR3 length equals 12 residues. The CDR3 bases are TGCGCCAGCAGCTTGGGCAACTACGAGCAGTACTTC. It encodes CASSLGNYEQYF.

In its sample, this clone was seen once. The genes are TRBV11-1 and TRBJ2-7, with 7 bases lining up with TRBD2. V dropped 5 bases and J dropped 5; count of bases not matched to a gene: 15. This CDR3 has 16 amino acids. Germline CDR1 and CDR2: SGHAT and FQDESV (reference sequence). Here the CDR3 DNA reads TGTGCCAGCAGCCCTTACTCGGCGGGGGAGGCCCACGAGCAGTACTTC. Translation: CASSPYSAGEAHEQYF. The variable domain in full, completed from reference TRBV11-1 and TRBJ2-7, reads EAEVAQSPRYKITEKSQAVAFWCDPISGHATLYWYRQILGQGPELLVQFQDESVVDDSQLPKDRFSAERLKGVDSTLKIQPAELGDSAMYLCASSPYSAGEAHEQYFGPGTRLTVT.

The chain employs TRBV4-2 and TRBJ1-1; D may be TRBD1 (6 bases). Germline V gene lookup returns CDR1 LGHNA and CDR2 YNFKEQ. The CDR3 is 16 residues long. V was pared by 0 bases and J by 0 bases, with 11 bases between. The CDR3, as DNA: TGTGCCAGCAGCCAAGATAGGGGGGACTTGAACACTGAAGCTTTCTTT. It encodes CASSQDRGDLNTEAFF.